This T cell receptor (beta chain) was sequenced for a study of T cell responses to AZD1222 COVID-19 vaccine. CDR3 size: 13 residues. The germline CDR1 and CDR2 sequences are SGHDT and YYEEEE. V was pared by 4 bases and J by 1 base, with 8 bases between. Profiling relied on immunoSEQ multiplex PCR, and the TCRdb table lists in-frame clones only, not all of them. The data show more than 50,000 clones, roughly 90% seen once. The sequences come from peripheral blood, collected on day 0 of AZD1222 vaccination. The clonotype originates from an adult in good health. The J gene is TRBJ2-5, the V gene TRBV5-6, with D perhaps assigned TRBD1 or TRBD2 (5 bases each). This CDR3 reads CASSGDVQETQYF. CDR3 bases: TGTGCCAGCAGCGGGGACGTCCAAGAGACCCAGTACTTC.